The T cell receptor beta chain under discussion was sequenced for a study of CD8 T cells in Susac syndrome. cDNA came from approximately 0.5 to 1 ug RNA primed by random hexamers. Multiplex PCR with immunoSEQ amplified the TCR beta CDR3 across 54 Vbeta and 13 Jbeta. Via MiXCR, TCRdb re-called the immunoSEQ multiplex PCR reads, giving one row per CDR3 protein. The table lists about 130,000 distinct CDR3 sequences, 93% of them singletons. Each multiple sclerosis control was a treatment-naive patient with relapsing-remitting disease that was either stable or active. This clonotype originated in a human donor with multiple sclerosis. The sequenced sample consisted of CD8+ T cells from PBMCs.

This chain's CDR3 is CASTIQGGRTDTQYF. The CDR3 coding sequence is TGTGCCAGCACTATCCAGGGCGGACGCACAGATACGCAGTATTTT. The rearrangement joins TRBV3-1 to TRBJ2-3; a possible D gene is TRBD1 (5 bases). In germline, CDR1 is LGHDT, CDR2 YNNKEL (reference sequence). Trimming cost V 7 bases and J 1 base, with 15 bases left between them. The CDR3 totals 15 residues.